The entry below gives a single T cell receptor (beta chain) sequence along with its context. Its antigen has not been determined. Base qualities were left out, and no much larger clone turns up one base away. Library preparation was by the immunoSEQ multiplex PCR assay. As stored in TCRdb, this immuneACCESS dataset retains in-frame rearrangements with V and J assigned. A fraction of the clones does not appear; measured against another copy, unresolved V genes explain less than half of the discrepancy, and the remainder lacks a known reason. The sample table contains over 25,000 clones; only one count was recorded for roughly 86% of them. The biggest ten clones account for around 1.1% of the sample. The sample originates from a study of T cells in narcolepsy (dated by TCRdb to the late 2010s). Notes on the research overall: Patients with narcolepsy type 1 or type 2 (NT1, NT2) and healthy control donors were enrolled in the study. To look for autoreactive T cells in narcolepsy patients that target self-antigens of hypocretin neurons (hypocretin, TRIB2), the study used TCR Vbeta sequencing to follow clonotypes in blood and CSF.

The germline V gene specifies MRHNA as CDR1 and SNTAGT as CDR2. A distance of 12 bases separates the germline ends of V and J, which lose 5 bases and 8 bases respectively. From the cysteine through the phenylalanine, the CDR3 covers 13 amino acids. Only the CDR3 region is kept as DNA, spanning 39 bases read in frame from base 1. What the work shows at the level of the full study, not this receptor alone: According to the report, autoreactive clonotypes were detected serially in the blood of the same patients and of different patients, but not in healthy controls. Some blood memory CD4+ repertoires from patients and controls contained no sequences matching autoreactive T cell clones. Numbers of sequenced blood memory CD4+ clonotypes were comparable, with averages of about 41,000 in patients and around 30,000 in controls. In plots comparing CSF and blood CD4+ T cell clonotypes from the same patient, HCRT-specific and TRIB2-specific autoreactive clonotypes were highlighted.

Memory CD4+ T cells were sorted ex vivo from peripheral blood of narcolepsy patients and healthy controls for TCR Vbeta sequencing. The chain links TRBV6-4 with TRBJ2-2, and perhaps TRBD1 as D gene, on 6 matching bases. This sequence was found in a human donor with narcolepsy. Material: CD45RA- memory CD4+ T cells from PBMCs. This specimen's cell subset or site label, per the study, means: memory T cells sorted ex vivo from peripheral blood. The CDR3 here reads CASSQSGEGELFF. The base sequence is TGTGCCAGCAGTCAATCAGGGGAAGGGGAGCTGTTTTTT.